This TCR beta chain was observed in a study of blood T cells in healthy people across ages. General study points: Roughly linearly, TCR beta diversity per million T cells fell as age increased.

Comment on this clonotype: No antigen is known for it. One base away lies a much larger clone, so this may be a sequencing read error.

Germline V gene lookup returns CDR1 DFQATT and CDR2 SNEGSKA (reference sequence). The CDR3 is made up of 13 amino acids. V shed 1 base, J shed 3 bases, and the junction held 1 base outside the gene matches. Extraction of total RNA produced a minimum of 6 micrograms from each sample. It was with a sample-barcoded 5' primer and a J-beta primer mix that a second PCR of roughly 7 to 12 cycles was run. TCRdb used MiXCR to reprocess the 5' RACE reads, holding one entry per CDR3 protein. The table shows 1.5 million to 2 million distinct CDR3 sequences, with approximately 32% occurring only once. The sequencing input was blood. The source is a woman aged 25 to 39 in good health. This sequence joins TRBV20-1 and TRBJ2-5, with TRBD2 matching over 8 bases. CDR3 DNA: TGCAGTGCTAGAGCGGGGGGGAAAGAGACCCAGTACTTC. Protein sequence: CSARAGGKETQYF.